Listed here are 8 T cell receptor beta chains from one sample, sequenced in a study of shared clonotypes between healthy human individuals. The naive CD8 subset, CD45RO-negative cells positively selected for CCR7, excluded terminally differentiated effector memory CD45RA+ cells. Clones were sequenced by immunoSEQ multiplex PCR, and TCRdb holds only the in-frame ones, with some missing. This sample carries hundreds of thousands of clones, around 96% of them seen once, and the ten largest clones take roughly 0.1%. The sequencing input was naive CD8+ T cells sorted from blood. The receptors come from a woman aged 25 to 39 in good health.

The chain recombines TRBV7-9 with TRBJ2-1; D might be TRBD1 (5 bases). The CDR3 contains 14 residues. V lost 3 bases to trimming and J lost 4 bases, with 10 bases between them. Germline assignment: CDR1 SEHNR and CDR2 FQNEAQ (reference sequence). The CDR3 loop reads CASSFAQVYNEQFF. The CDR3 nucleotides read TGTGCCAGCAGCTTCGCACAGGTTTACAATGAGCAGTTCTTC.

The genes are TRBV27 and TRBJ2-3; D remains unclear. CDR3 length: 13 residues. Germline values: CDR1 MNHEY, CDR2 SMNVEV (reference sequence). V dropped 2 bases and J dropped 2 bases, with 5 bases sitting between them. The CDR3 spells CASSLGDTDTQYF. The CDR3 bases are TGTGCCAGCAGTTTAGGGGACACAGATACGCAGTATTTT.

The rearrangement uses TRBV7-3 and TRBJ2-3; TRBD2 is a possible D gene (6 bases). Looked up from germline, CDR1 is SGHTA and CDR2 is FQGTGA. Trimming cost V 3 bases and J 4 bases, with 11 bases left between them. The CDR3 sequence is 14 residues long. CDR3 coding DNA: TGTGCCAGCAGCTTGAGTGGGGACTCAGATACGCAGTATTTT. Protein product: CASSLSGDSDTQYF.

A remark on this clone: The same CDR3 can be traced to other DNA sequences in this sample. The V gene is TRBV27, the J gene TRBJ2-7, with 9 bases fitting TRBD1. The V gene end was trimmed by 0 bases and the J gene end by 2 bases; junction bases not matched to a gene: 5. The germline gives CDR1 MNHEY, CDR2 SMNVEV (reference sequence). The CDR3 spans 16 residues. Here the CDR3 DNA reads TGTGCCAGCAGTTTATCACCGGGGACAGGGACCTACGAGCAGTACTTC. It codes for CASSLSPGTGTYEQYF.

DNA of the CDR3: TGTGCCAGCAGCCAAGGAAGGACAGGGGGCTACGAGCAGTACTTC. Translating it yields CASSQGRTGGYEQYF. This chain uses TRBV4-2 with TRBJ2-7; 10 bases match TRBD1. With 1 base clipped from V and 3 bases from J, the junction kept 3 bases outside the gene matches. CDR3 length equals 15 residues. CDR1 and CDR2 (germline): LGHNA, YNFKEQ.

V is TRBV19 and J is TRBJ2-1, with D possibly called TRBD1 or TRBD2 (5 bases each). The V end lost 6 bases, the J end lost 5 bases, and 14 bases lay between the germline ends. The CDR3 runs 14 residues. Per germline, CDR1 LNHDA and CDR2 SQIVND (reference sequence). CDR3 bases: TGTGCCAGTAGACGGCAGGGACCGAACAATGAGCAGTTCTTC. It encodes CASRRQGPNNEQFF.

The gene calls are TRBV7-3 and TRBJ1-1, with no clear D. The CDR3 contains 13 residues. V dropped 5 bases and J dropped 0 bases, with 7 bases sitting between them. Germline CDR1 is SGHTA and CDR2 is FQGTGA. Written as DNA, the CDR3 is TGTGCCAGCAGCCATGGGATGAACACTGAAGCTTTCTTT. This translates into CASSHGMNTEAFF.

This sequence joins TRBV9 and TRBJ2-2; the match to TRBD1 covers 10 bases. The CDR3 extends over 17 amino acids. V shed 0 bases, J shed 8 bases, and the junction held 10 bases outside the gene matches. Germline V gene sequence: CDR1 SGDLS, CDR2 YYNGEE. CDR3 loop: CASSVASDRDRGGELFF. In nucleotides, the CDR3 is TGTGCCAGCAGCGTAGCTTCCGATCGGGACAGGGGAGGGGAGCTGTTTTTT.